The next 7 T cell receptor beta chains were all read from a single sample in a study of T cell repertoires in cytomegalovirus infection. TCRdb passed the reads through MiXCR, listing each CDR3 protein once. The data show hundreds of thousands of distinct CDR3 sequences, 11% seen once. Sequencing used PBMCs. The receptors derive from a human donor in good health (CMV status not recorded). Some clones in this sample may be carry-over from other donors' samples.

This clonotype has ten or more counts. The rearrangement uses TRBV6-2 or TRBV6-3 and TRBJ2-1; perhaps D is TRBD1 or TRBD2 (6 bases each). Trimming pared 0 bases from V and 7 bases from J, leaving 13 bases between. The CDR3 extends over 15 amino acids. The germline V gene encodes CDR1 MNHEY and CDR2 SVGEGT. The CDR3 protein is CASSYSGAGRNEQFF. The CDR3 nucleotides read TGTGCCAGCAGTTACTCGGGGGCGGGGAGGAATGAGCAGTTCTTC.

The table lists this clonotype with many counts. The chain recombines TRBV5-4 with TRBJ2-3, with 9 bases fitting TRBD2. CDR3 length: 18 amino acids. Germline lookup yields CDR1 SGHNT and CDR2 YYREEE (reference sequence). Trimming cost V 0 bases and J 3 bases; bases outside gene matches: 11. The CDR3 here is CASSLELAGWEGTDTQYF. Written as DNA, the CDR3 is TGTGCCAGCAGCTTGGAACTAGCGGGCTGGGAAGGGACAGATACGCAGTATTTT.

This clonotype showed up many times. The chain uses TRBV20-1 and TRBJ2-1; 7 bases are a match to TRBD2. The germline V gene has CDR1 DFQATT and CDR2 SNEGSKA (reference sequence). The CDR3 has 14 amino acids. The junction had 4 bases not matched to a gene; V was cut back by 3 bases and J by 2 bases. CDR3 loop: CSASGRMAYNEQFF. The DNA for the CDR3 is TGCAGTGCTAGCGGGAGGATGGCCTACAATGAGCAGTTCTTC.

The chain recombines TRBV20-1 with TRBJ1-2; TRBD1 matches at 8 bases. Per germline, CDR1 DFQATT and CDR2 SNEGSKA (reference sequence). CDR3 length equals 15 residues. Losses at the gene ends were 0 bases for V and 4 bases for J; bases not matched to a gene: 7. This CDR3 reads CSARDQPGGVYGYTF. The CDR3 DNA follows: TGCAGTGCTAGAGACCAACCAGGGGGCGTCTATGGCTACACCTTC.

The chain recombines TRBV11-1 with TRBJ1-2; TRBD1 matches 7 bases. This CDR3 comprises 14 residues. Germline CDR1 and CDR2: SGHAT and FQDESV (reference sequence). V lost 3 bases, J lost 7 bases, and 8 bases stayed unmatched. The CDR3, as DNA: TGTGCCAGCAGCTTGAACCGGGACAGAGCTGGCTACACCTTC. Its protein product is CASSLNRDRAGYTF.

This clonotype appeared a few times. The chain joins TRBV13 to TRBJ2-3; 15 positions match TRBD2. Germline-derived CDR1 and CDR2 are PRHDT and FYEKMQ (reference sequence). CDR3 length equals 17 residues. V lost 4 bases to trimming and J lost 1 base; unmatched junction nucleotides: 3. The CDR3 protein is CASSSGTSGGRTDTQYF. CDR3 in DNA: TGTGCCAGCAGCTCCGGGACTAGCGGGGGGCGCACAGATACGCAGTATTTT.

The chain combines TRBV2 with TRBJ2-1; possible D gene TRBD1, 6 bases. V shed 6 bases and J shed 2 bases, with 17 bases lying between them. Germline assignment: CDR1 SNHLY and CDR2 FYNNEI. The CDR3 runs 16 residues. The CDR3 nucleotides read TGTGCCAGCAGGACCACAGGGACCCGAACCTACAATGAGCAGTTCTTC. Translated, it gives CASRTTGTRTYNEQFF.